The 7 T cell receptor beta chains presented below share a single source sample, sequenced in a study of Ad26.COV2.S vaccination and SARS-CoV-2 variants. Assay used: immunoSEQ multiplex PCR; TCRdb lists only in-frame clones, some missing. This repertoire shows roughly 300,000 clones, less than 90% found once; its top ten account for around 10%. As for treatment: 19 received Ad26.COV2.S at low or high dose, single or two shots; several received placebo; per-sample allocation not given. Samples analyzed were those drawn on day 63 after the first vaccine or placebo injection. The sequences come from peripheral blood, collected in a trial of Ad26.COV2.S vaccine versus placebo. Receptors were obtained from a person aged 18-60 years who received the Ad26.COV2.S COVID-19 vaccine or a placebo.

The DNA of the CDR3 is TGTGCCAGCAGCTTAGATGTGGAGGTGCACTACAATGAGCAGTTCTTC. This sequence encodes CASSLDVEVHYNEQFF. This chain uses TRBV11-2 with TRBJ2-1; tentatively, D is TRBD2 (5 bases). Trimming pared 0 bases from V and 3 bases from J, leaving 12 bases between. This CDR3 has 16 residues. The germline V gene has CDR1 SGHAT and CDR2 FQNNGV.

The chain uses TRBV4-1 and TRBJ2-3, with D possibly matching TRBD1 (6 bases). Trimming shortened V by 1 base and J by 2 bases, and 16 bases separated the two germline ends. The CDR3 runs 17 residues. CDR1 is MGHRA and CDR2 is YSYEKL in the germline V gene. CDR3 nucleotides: TGCGCCAGCAGCCAAGCTCCACAGGGCCACTCCACAGATACGCAGTATTTT. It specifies CASSQAPQGHSTDTQYF.

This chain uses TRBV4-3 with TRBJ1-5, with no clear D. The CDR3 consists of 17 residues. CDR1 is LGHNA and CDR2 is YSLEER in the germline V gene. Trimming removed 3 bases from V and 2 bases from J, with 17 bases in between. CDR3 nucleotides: TGCGCCAGCAGCCAGGGTCTGGCGACTTTAGGCAATCAGCCCCAGCATTTT. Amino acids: CASSQGLATLGNQPQHF.

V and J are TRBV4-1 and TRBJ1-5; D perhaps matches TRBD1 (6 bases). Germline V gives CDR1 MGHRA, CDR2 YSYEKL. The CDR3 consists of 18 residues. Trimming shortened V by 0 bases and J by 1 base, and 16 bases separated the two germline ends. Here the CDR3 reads CASSQEEWTVGSNQPQHF. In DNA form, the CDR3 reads TGCGCCAGCAGCCAAGAGGAGTGGACAGTGGGGAGCAATCAGCCCCAGCATTTT.

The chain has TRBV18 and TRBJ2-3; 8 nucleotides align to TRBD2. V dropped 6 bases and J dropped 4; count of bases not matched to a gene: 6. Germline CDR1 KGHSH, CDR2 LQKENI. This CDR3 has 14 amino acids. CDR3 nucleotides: TGTGCCAGCTCCCCGGGGGGGCCGGCAGATACGCAGTATTTT. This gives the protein CASSPGGPADTQYF.

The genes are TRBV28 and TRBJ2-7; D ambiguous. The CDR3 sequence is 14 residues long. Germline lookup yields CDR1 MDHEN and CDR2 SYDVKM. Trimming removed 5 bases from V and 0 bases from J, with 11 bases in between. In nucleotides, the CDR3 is TGTGCCAGCAGTCCTCCGCCCAGCTCCTACGAGCAGTACTTC. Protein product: CASSPPPSSYEQYF.

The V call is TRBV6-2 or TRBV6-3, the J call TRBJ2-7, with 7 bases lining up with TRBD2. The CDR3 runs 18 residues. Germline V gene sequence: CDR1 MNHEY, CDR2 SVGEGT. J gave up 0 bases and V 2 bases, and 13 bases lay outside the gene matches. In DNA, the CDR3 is TGTGCCAGCAGTTACCTACGCGGGAGTGGGTCCCCCTCCTACGAGCAGTACTTC. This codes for CASSYLRGSGSPSYEQYF.